The 23 T cell receptor beta chains listed next were all sequenced from one sample in a study of regulatory T cells in long-lasting Graves disease. Time point reported: persistent/refractory GD, antithyroid drugs over 5 years with positive TRAb. From RNA extracted from PBMCs, the TCR library was made. With iRepertoire HTBI primers and Arm-PCR of CDR3 regions, TCR beta libraries were built. TCRdb analysed the multiplex PCR reads with MiXCR anew, one entry per CDR3 protein. Of around 400,000 distinct CDR3 sequences in the sample, 21% were seen once. The source material was peripheral blood mononuclear cells (PBMCs), sampled when the disease was refractory, from a patient treated with antithyroid drugs. The source is a female donor with Graves disease.

This chain joins TRBV3-1 and TRBJ2-4; a weak D match, TRBD1 (6 bases). Trimming cost V 4 bases and J 1 base, with 14 bases left between them. CDR3 size: 16 residues. CDR1 is LGHDT and CDR2 is YNNKEL in the germline V gene (reference sequence). The chain's CDR3 is CASSPTGRQAKNIQYF. The DNA of the CDR3 is TGTGCCAGCAGCCCCACAGGGCGTCAGGCCAAAAACATTCAGTACTTC.

This clonotype was seen repeatedly, ten times or more. The chain joins TRBV29-1 to TRBJ2-5; 12 nucleotides align to TRBD2. V shed 0 bases, J shed 2 bases, and the junction held 7 bases outside the gene matches. The V gene's germline CDR1 is SQVTM and CDR2 ANQGSEA. This CDR3 is built from 17 residues. Here the CDR3 reads CSVEDRKTSGGQETQYF. Written as DNA, the CDR3 is TGCAGCGTTGAAGATCGTAAGACTAGCGGGGGACAAGAGACCCAGTACTTC.

This clonotype was picked up a small number of times. The rearrangement uses TRBV20-1 and TRBJ1-5; no clear D. The V gene's germline CDR1 is DFQATT and CDR2 SNEGSKA (reference sequence). Trimming stripped 4 bases from V and 7 bases from J, with 14 bases between. The CDR3 runs 13 residues. For the CDR3, the DNA is TGCAGTGCTACTATAATCCAAGGACAGCCCCAGCATTTT. This sequence encodes CSATIIQGQPQHF.

This clonotype was counted at least ten times. The chain employs TRBV6-2 or TRBV6-3 and TRBJ1-1, with 7 bases that match TRBD1. The germline gives CDR1 MNHEY, CDR2 SVGEGT. V dropped 5 bases and J dropped 0; count of bases not matched to a gene: 9. The CDR3 consists of 16 residues. CDR3 region: CASSEEMTGLNTEAFF. The DNA for the CDR3 is TGTGCCAGCAGTGAAGAGATGACAGGGCTGAACACTGAAGCTTTCTTT.

The chain links TRBV28 to TRBJ2-7, with TRBD2 identical over 11 bases. The V and J ends lost 6 bases and 3 bases, in that order; junction bases with no gene match: 7. Per the germline V gene, CDR1 is MDHEN and CDR2 is SYDVKM. The CDR3 spans 15 residues. The CDR3, as DNA: TGTGCCAGCAGCGCCGGGACTAGCGGAGACTACGAGCAGTACTTC. This translates into CASSAGTSGDYEQYF.

There are many counts of this clonotype. The genes are TRBV6-1 and TRBJ2-7; 10 positions match TRBD2. V shed 5 bases, J shed 1 base, and the junction held 5 bases outside the gene matches. The germline V gene encodes CDR1 MNHNS and CDR2 SASEGT. The CDR3 is made up of 15 amino acids. The CDR3 sequence: CASSLAGVGSYEQYF. The DNA of the CDR3 is TGTGCCAGCAGTCTAGCGGGAGTTGGATCCTACGAGCAGTACTTC.

This chain connects TRBV9 to TRBJ2-3, with TRBD2 matching 7 bases. V was clipped by 0 bases and J by 0 bases; unmatched bases: 1. The germline gives CDR1 SGDLS, CDR2 YYNGEE. This CDR3 spans 15 amino acids. DNA of the CDR3: TGTGCCAGCAGCGTAGCCGGGAGGAGCACAGATACGCAGTATTTT. Its protein product is CASSVAGRSTDTQYF.

The chain combines TRBV24-1 with TRBJ2-2, with D unclear. The CDR3 spans 15 residues. CDR1 is KGHDR, CDR2 SFDVKD, per germline. The V and J ends lost 4 bases and 6 bases respectively, with 14 bases between them. The CDR3 protein is CATSDRVLTAGELFF. The CDR3 coding sequence is TGTGCCACCAGTGACCGGGTTCTTACCGCCGGGGAGCTGTTTTTT.

The chain carries TRBV9 and TRBJ1-5; D perhaps matches TRBD1 (5 bases). The CDR3 length is 15 residues. V dropped 2 bases and J dropped 2 bases, with 11 bases sitting between them. Germline V CDR1 and CDR2: SGDLS, YYNGEE. The DNA of the CDR3 is TGTGCCAGCAGCGTTTCGGGGGAGGGCAATCAGCCCCAGCATTTT. Amino acid sequence: CASSVSGEGNQPQHF.

This chain connects TRBV20-1 to TRBJ2-2, with 10 bases lining up with TRBD2. The J segment lost 3 bases and the V segment lost 3 bases, leaving 7 bases of the junction unmatched. Germline CDR1 is DFQATT and CDR2 is SNEGSKA (reference sequence). The CDR3 is 16 residues long. The CDR3 region is CSARALLAGDTGELFF. The CDR3 DNA reads as TGCAGTGCTAGGGCCCTCCTAGCGGGAGACACCGGGGAGCTGTTTTTT.

This clonotype was recorded at least ten times. This sequence joins TRBV27 and TRBJ1-5; D gene uncertain. V was pared by 5 bases and J by 3 bases, with 14 bases between. The CDR3 is 15 residues long. Germline assignment: CDR1 MNHEY and CDR2 SMNVEV (reference sequence). CDR3 in amino acids: CASSPLPGNNQPQHF. The CDR3 coding sequence is TGTGCCAGCAGTCCGTTACCGGGAAACAATCAGCCCCAGCATTTT.

The chain uses TRBV28 and TRBJ2-3, with 7 bases identical to TRBD2. This CDR3 is 17 amino acids long. J was trimmed by 3 bases and V by 6 bases; bases with no gene match: 15. Germline V gene sequence: CDR1 MDHEN, CDR2 SYDVKM. This CDR3 is CASRRPLGLAVTDTQYF. The DNA of the CDR3 is TGTGCCAGCAGGCGACCCTTAGGGCTAGCGGTGACAGATACGCAGTATTTT.

In this sample, this clonotype turned up many times. The chain employs TRBV2 and TRBJ2-6; no clear D gene. The germline CDR1 and CDR2 sequences are SNHLY and FYNNEI. The V end lost 6 bases, the J end lost 0 bases, and 6 bases lay between the germline ends. This CDR3 is built from 14 residues. For the CDR3, the DNA is TGTGCCAGCAGCGCTAGCTCTGGGGCCAACGTCCTGACTTTC. Residues: CASSASSGANVLTF.

V gene TRBV15 combines with J gene TRBJ1-6; D not resolved. V shed 0 bases and J shed 14 bases, with 23 bases lying between them. The length of the CDR3 is 17 residues. Germline V gene lookup returns CDR1 LNHNV and CDR2 YYDKDF (reference sequence). The CDR3 DNA reads as TGTGCCACCAGCAGAGATCACAGCCCCAGAACCAATCCTACCCTCCACTTT. This encodes CATSRDHSPRTNPTLHF.

This clonotype was observed at least ten times. V usage is TRBV5-1 and J usage is TRBJ1-1; maybe TRBD1 (5 bases). Germline V gene lookup returns CDR1 SGHRS and CDR2 YFSETQ. The CDR3 loop spans 13 amino acids. Between the trimmed V and J ends, which lost 4 bases and 5 bases, there was a span of 12 bases. In DNA form, the CDR3 reads TGCGCCAGCAGCGACGGGGGGTGGACTGAAGCTTTCTTT. Amino acids: CASSDGGWTEAFF.

This clonotype appeared a few times. V usage is TRBV27 and J usage is TRBJ2-7, with 8 bases that match TRBD2. Germline CDR1 MNHEY, CDR2 SMNVEV (reference sequence). The CDR3 covers 13 residues. The V gene end was trimmed by 7 bases and the J gene end by 7 bases; junction bases not matched to a gene: 9. Written as DNA, the CDR3 is TGTGCCAGCACTGACGGGAGGGCCAGGGAGCAGTACTTC. Amino acid sequence: CASTDGRAREQYF.

There are many counts of this clonotype. This chain uses TRBV28 with TRBJ2-7; 8 positions match TRBD1. Germline loops: CDR1 MDHEN, CDR2 SYDVKM. Trimming cost V 8 bases and J 2 bases; bases outside gene matches: 5. The CDR3 spans 13 residues. CDR3 residues: CASGTGPTYEQYF. The CDR3 nucleotides read TGTGCCAGCGGGACAGGACCGACCTACGAGCAGTACTTC.

Many counts were recorded for this clonotype. V is TRBV27 and J is TRBJ2-7, with 8 bases that match TRBD1. The CDR3 sequence is 17 residues long. V lost 2 bases and J lost 2; bases outside the gene matches: 11. From germline, CDR1 is MNHEY and CDR2 SMNVEV (reference sequence). CDR3 protein: CASSLVAVQGVAYEQYF. For the CDR3, the DNA is TGTGCCAGCAGTTTAGTGGCAGTACAGGGGGTGGCCTACGAGCAGTACTTC.

At least ten counts were recorded for this clonotype. The gene calls are TRBV3-1 and TRBJ2-5; TRBD2 matches 14 bases. The V gene's germline CDR1 is LGHDT and CDR2 YNNKEL (reference sequence). V lost 3 bases and J lost 6; bases outside the gene matches: 6. CDR3 length: 16 residues. CDR3 bases: TGTGCCAGCAGCCAGGACGGGACTAGCGGGAGTAAGACCCAGTACTTC. This codes for CASSQDGTSGSKTQYF.

Concerning this clonotype itself: A far larger clone is one base from this, pointing to a likely read error. This chain uses TRBV2 with TRBJ1-2; D remains unclear. This CDR3 region has 12 residues. The V end lost 5 bases, the J end lost 7 bases, and 11 bases lay between the germline ends. Germline V gene lookup returns CDR1 SNHLY and CDR2 FYNNEI. The CDR3 bases are TGTGCCAGCAGTAGGGTTAGCGGTGGCTACACCTTC. This translates into CASSRVSGGYTF.

This clonotype was seen a handful of times. J is TRBJ2-2 and V is TRBV18, with TRBD2 identical over 10 bases. Germline CDR1 KGHSH, CDR2 LQKENI. The CDR3 has 16 amino acids. The junction had 7 bases not matched to a gene; V was cut back by 3 bases and J by 6 bases. CDR3 loop: CASSPAGTSESGELFF. CDR3 nucleotides: TGTGCCAGCTCACCGGCCGGGACTAGCGAGTCCGGGGAGCTGTTTTTT.

This clonotype was counted only a few times. This sequence joins TRBV20-1 and TRBJ1-4; D is perhaps TRBD1 (5 bases). Looked up from germline, CDR1 is DFQATT and CDR2 is SNEGSKA (reference sequence). The CDR3 has 15 amino acids. V was pared by 5 bases and J by 5 bases, with 18 bases between. CDR3 nucleotide sequence: TGCAGTGCTGAACCGGGGCCGCGGGCCAATGAAAAACTGTTTTTT. Translating gives CSAEPGPRANEKLFF.

This clonotype was observed a handful of times. V usage is TRBV4-1 and J usage is TRBJ1-5; a possible D gene is TRBD1 (6 bases). The CDR3 sequence is 17 residues long. CDR1 and CDR2 (germline): MGHRA, YSYEKL. Trimming pared 1 base from V and 7 bases from J, leaving 20 bases between. CDR3 nucleotides: TGCGCCAGCAGCCAAGTTTTACGGACAGTGTCGGAGCAGCCCCAGCATTTT. As protein: CASSQVLRTVSEQPQHF.